The next 13 T cell receptor beta chains were all read from a single sample in a study of STAT5B mutations in CD4+ large granular lymphocyte leukemia. Sequencing was performed with immunoSEQ multiplex PCR; in TCRdb, only in-frame clones are kept and a portion is missing. The sample comprises approximately 35,000 clones, 65% to 70% of which are singletons, and around 1.9% rests with the top ten. The specimen was CD4+ T cells from blood buffy coats. Receptors were obtained from a human donor in good health.

In its sample, this clone was seen once. The chain has TRBV4-1 and TRBJ1-6; a possible D gene is TRBD1 (5 bases). The germline V and J ends were trimmed by 4 bases and 9 bases, with 19 bases remaining between them. This CDR3 comprises 16 residues. Germline CDR1 reads MGHRA; CDR2 reads YSYEKL. The CDR3 reads CASSPRGAESSSPLHF. In DNA, the CDR3 is TGCGCCAGCAGCCCACGGGGCGCAGAGAGTAGTTCACCCCTCCACTTT.

This chain joins TRBV2 and TRBJ2-2; D could derive from TRBD1 or TRBD2 (5 bases each). The CDR3 runs 16 residues. Trimming left V 6 bases short and J 2 bases short, with 16 bases between. Per germline, CDR1 SNHLY and CDR2 FYNNEI. This chain's CDR3 is CASSQRGDVNTGELFF. DNA of the CDR3: TGTGCCAGCAGCCAAAGAGGGGACGTCAACACCGGGGAGCTGTTTTTT.

The V and J genes are TRBV2 and TRBJ1-4; D perhaps matches TRBD1 (5 bases). In germline, CDR1 is SNHLY, CDR2 FYNNEI. Trimming removed 3 bases from V and 5 bases from J, with 16 bases in between. The CDR3 consists of 16 residues. Here the CDR3 DNA reads TGTGCCAGCAGTGAGGGAAGATCGGGACCGAATGAAAAACTGTTTTTT. It translates to CASSEGRSGPNEKLFF.

The chain has TRBV6-5 and TRBJ2-3; D possibly corresponds to TRBD1 (5 bases). CDR3 size: 14 residues. Per the germline V gene, CDR1 is MNHEY and CDR2 is SVGAGI. V was shortened by 6 bases and J by 1 base, with 11 bases between the two germline ends. The CDR3 protein is CASRKGRGTDTQYF. The CDR3 nucleotides read TGTGCCAGCAGGAAAGGCAGGGGCACAGATACGCAGTATTTT.

V and J are TRBV11-2 and TRBJ1-1; TRBD1 matches at 9 bases. Germline V CDR1 and CDR2: SGHAT, FQNNGV. The CDR3 totals 13 residues. The junction had 9 bases not matched to a gene; V was cut back by 10 bases and J by 6 bases. The CDR3 DNA reads TGTGCCACTAGTGGTTGGACAGGGGCTGAAGCTTTCTTT. Translation gives CATSGWTGAEAFF.

This clone showed up just a few times. The V gene is TRBV19, the J gene TRBJ1-6; possibly TRBD1 for D (5 bases). Trimming removed 4 bases at V and 7 bases at J, with 8 bases between. Germline values: CDR1 LNHDA, CDR2 SQIVND (reference sequence). The CDR3 covers 13 residues. The CDR3 DNA is TGTGCCAGTAGTAGGGAGGGGAATTCACCCCTCCACTTT. It specifies CASSREGNSPLHF.

This clone was picked up one time. The V and J genes are TRBV19 and TRBJ1-2; unclear D gene. Trimming shortened V by 2 bases and J by 1 base, and 8 bases separated the two germline ends. The CDR3 length is 14 residues. Germline loops: CDR1 LNHDA, CDR2 SQIVND (reference sequence). The CDR3 spells CASSISGLNYGYTF. The CDR3 bases are TGTGCCAGTAGTATATCCGGGCTTAACTATGGCTACACCTTC.

The chain links TRBV11-2 to TRBJ1-5, with a possible D match to TRBD1 (6 bases). Trimming took 5 bases from V and 1 from J, leaving 18 bases between them. Germline assignment: CDR1 SGHAT and CDR2 FQNNGV. CDR3 length: 17 residues. The CDR3 protein is CASSPRGRGGSNQPQHF. The CDR3 DNA follows: TGTGCCAGCAGCCCCCGGGGCAGGGGTGGGAGCAATCAGCCCCAGCATTTT. Together with reference TRBV11-2 and TRBJ1-5, the CDR3 gives the full variable domain: EAGVAQSPRYKIIEKRQSVAFWCNPISGHATLYWYQQILGQGPKLLIQFQNNGVVDDSQLPKDRFSAERLKGVDSTLKIQPAKLEDSAVYLCASSPRGRGGSNQPQHFGDGTRLSIL.

In DNA, the CDR3 is TGTGCCAGCAGCTTGGGGGGGTCTGGAAACACCATATATTTT. Translated: CASSLGGSGNTIYF. J is TRBJ1-3 and V is TRBV5-6; a weak D match, TRBD1 (5 bases). Trimming cost V 0 bases and J 1 base, with 5 bases left between them. The CDR3 spans 14 residues. Germline V lookup: CDR1 SGHDT, CDR2 YYEEEE.

The chain is built from TRBV9 and TRBJ2-3, with 8 nucleotides matching TRBD2. The CDR3 contains 17 residues. V dropped 0 bases and J dropped 2; count of bases not matched to a gene: 8. CDR1 SGDLS and CDR2 YYNGEE come from the germline V gene. The CDR3 sequence: CASSVDGLAGNTDTQYF. The CDR3 nucleotides read TGTGCCAGCAGCGTAGATGGTCTAGCGGGCAACACAGATACGCAGTATTTT.

This clone was picked up a small number of times. The V call is TRBV5-6, the J call TRBJ1-5; weak D call: TRBD1 (5 bases). Per the germline V gene, CDR1 is SGHDT and CDR2 is YYEEEE. The CDR3 is made up of 14 amino acids. V was clipped by 5 bases and J by 7 bases, with 16 bases between them. The CDR3 DNA follows: TGTGCCAGCAGTCCCGCAGGGAGAGGGCAGCCCCAGCATTTT. Encoded protein: CASSPAGRGQPQHF.

The chain joins TRBV6-1 to TRBJ1-1, with D tentatively TRBD1 (6 bases). Trimming cost V 4 bases and J 1 base, with 13 bases left between them. This CDR3 spans 15 amino acids. CDR1 is MNHNS and CDR2 is SASEGT in the germline V gene. For the CDR3, the DNA is TGTGCCAGCAGTGGGCTGGGACAAACGAACACTGAAGCTTTCTTT. Translating gives CASSGLGQTNTEAFF.

The rearrangement links TRBV5-1 to TRBJ2-6; D is perhaps TRBD1 (5 bases). V dropped 3 bases and J dropped 2 bases, with 12 bases sitting between them. Per the germline V gene, CDR1 is SGHRS and CDR2 is YFSETQ. This CDR3 region has 16 residues. The CDR3 DNA is TGCGCCAGCAGCTCCACGACAGTAACTGGGGCCAACGTCCTGACTTTC. Translated: CASSSTTVTGANVLTF.